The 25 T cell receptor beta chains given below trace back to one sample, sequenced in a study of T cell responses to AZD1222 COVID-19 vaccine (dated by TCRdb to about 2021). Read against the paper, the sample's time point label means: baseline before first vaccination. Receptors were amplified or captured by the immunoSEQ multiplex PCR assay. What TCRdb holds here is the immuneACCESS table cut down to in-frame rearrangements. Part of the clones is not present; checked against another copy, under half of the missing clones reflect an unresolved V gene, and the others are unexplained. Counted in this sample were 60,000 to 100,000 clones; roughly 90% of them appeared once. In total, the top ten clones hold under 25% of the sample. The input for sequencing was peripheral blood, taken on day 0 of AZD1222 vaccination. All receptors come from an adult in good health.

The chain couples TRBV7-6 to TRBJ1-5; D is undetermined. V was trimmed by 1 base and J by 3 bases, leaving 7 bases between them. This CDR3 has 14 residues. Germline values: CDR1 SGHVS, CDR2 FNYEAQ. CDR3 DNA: TGTGCCAGCAGCTTAGGAGGAGTCAATCAGCCCCAGCATTTT. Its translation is CASSLGGVNQPQHF.

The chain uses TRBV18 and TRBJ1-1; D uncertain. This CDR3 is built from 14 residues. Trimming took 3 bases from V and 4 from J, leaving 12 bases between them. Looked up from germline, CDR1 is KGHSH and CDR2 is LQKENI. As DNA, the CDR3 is TGTGCCAGCTCACCCGTCCCCGTGGGCACTGAAGCTTTCTTT. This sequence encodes CASSPVPVGTEAFF.

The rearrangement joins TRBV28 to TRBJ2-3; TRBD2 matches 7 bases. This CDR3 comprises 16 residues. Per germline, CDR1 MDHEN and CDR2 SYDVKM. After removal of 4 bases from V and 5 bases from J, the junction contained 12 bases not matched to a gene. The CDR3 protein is CASSSAGEGIGDTQYF. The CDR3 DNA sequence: TGTGCCAGCAGTTCGGCGGGAGAAGGTATAGGAGATACGCAGTATTTT.

Written as DNA, the CDR3 is TGTGCCAGCAGGCTGGACAGGGGTCTACAGAACGAGCAGTACTTC. Its translation is CASRLDRGLQNEQYF. The genes are TRBV6-5 and TRBJ2-7; the match to TRBD1 covers 9 bases. Trimming took 6 bases from V and 5 from J; bases not matched to a gene: 11. The germline V gene has CDR1 MNHEY and CDR2 SVGAGI. CDR3 size: 15 residues.

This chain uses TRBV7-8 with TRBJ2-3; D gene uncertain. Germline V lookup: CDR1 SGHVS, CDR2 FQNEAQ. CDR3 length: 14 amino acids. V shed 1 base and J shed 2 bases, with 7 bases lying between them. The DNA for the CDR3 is TGTGCCAGCAGCTTAGGGAGACTCACAGATACGCAGTATTTT. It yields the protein CASSLGRLTDTQYF.

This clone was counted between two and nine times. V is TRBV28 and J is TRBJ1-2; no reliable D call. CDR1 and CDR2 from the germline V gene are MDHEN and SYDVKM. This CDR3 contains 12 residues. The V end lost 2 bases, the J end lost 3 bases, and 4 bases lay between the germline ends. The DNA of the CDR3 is TGTGCCAGCAGTTTAGGGGACTATGGCTACACCTTC. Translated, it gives CASSLGDYGYTF.

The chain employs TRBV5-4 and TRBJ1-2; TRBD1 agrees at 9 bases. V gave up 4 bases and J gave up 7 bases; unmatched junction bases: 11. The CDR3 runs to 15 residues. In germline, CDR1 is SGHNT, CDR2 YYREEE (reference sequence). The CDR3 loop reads CASSTPTGGRFGYTF. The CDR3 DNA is TGTGCCAGCAGCACGCCGACAGGGGGTAGGTTTGGCTACACCTTC.

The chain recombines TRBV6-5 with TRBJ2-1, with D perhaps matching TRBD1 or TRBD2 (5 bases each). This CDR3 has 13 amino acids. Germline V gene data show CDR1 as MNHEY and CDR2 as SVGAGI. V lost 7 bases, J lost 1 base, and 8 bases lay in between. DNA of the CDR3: TGTGCCAGCACGGGGCAATCCTACAATGAGCAGTTCTTC. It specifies CASTGQSYNEQFF.

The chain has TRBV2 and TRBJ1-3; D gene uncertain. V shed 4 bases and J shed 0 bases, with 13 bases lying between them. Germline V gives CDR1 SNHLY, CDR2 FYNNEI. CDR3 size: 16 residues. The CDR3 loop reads CASSGSELNSGNTIYF. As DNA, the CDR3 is TGTGCCAGCAGTGGTTCCGAACTAAACTCTGGAAACACCATATATTTT.

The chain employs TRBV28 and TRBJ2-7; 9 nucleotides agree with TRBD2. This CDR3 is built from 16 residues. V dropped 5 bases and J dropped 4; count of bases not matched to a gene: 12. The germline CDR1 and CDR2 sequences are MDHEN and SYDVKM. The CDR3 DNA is TGTGCCAGCAGTGATAATAGCGGGAGTGGTGTATACGAGCAGTACTTC. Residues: CASSDNSGSGVYEQYF.

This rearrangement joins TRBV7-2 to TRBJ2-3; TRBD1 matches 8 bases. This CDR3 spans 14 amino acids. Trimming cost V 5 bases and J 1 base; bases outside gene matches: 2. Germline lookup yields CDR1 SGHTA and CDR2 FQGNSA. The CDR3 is CASSLGQGTDTQYF. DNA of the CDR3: TGTGCCAGCAGCCTGGGACAGGGCACAGATACGCAGTATTTT.

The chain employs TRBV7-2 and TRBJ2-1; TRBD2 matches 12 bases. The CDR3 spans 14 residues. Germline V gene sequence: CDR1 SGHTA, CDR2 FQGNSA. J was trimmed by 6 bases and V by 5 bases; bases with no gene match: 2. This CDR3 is CASSRLAGANEQFF. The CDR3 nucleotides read TGTGCCAGCAGCAGACTAGCGGGAGCCAATGAGCAGTTCTTC.

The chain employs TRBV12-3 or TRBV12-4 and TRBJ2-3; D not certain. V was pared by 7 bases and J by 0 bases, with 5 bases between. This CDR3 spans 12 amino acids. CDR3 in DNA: TGTGCCAGCACGCCTAGCACAGATACGCAGTATTTT. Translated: CASTPSTDTQYF.

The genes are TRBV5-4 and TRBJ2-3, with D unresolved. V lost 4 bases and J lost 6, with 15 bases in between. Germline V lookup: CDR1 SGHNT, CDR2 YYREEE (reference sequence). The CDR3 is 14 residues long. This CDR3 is CASSHVLIGDTQYF. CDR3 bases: TGTGCCAGCAGCCACGTACTGATAGGGGATACGCAGTATTTT.

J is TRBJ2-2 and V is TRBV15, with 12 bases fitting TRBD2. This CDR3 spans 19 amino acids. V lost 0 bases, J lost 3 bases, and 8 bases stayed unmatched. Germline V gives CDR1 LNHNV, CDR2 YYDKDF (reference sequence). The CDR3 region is CATSRDLAGGPSDTGELFF. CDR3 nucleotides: TGTGCCACCAGCAGAGATCTAGCGGGAGGGCCTTCGGACACCGGGGAGCTGTTTTTT.

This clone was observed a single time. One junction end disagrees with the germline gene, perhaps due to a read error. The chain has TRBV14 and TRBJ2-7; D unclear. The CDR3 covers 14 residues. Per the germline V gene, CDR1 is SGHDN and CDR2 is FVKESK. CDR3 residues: CASSQDMSSYGQYF. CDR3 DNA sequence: TGTGCCAGCAGCCAAGATATGAGTTCCTACGGGCAGTACTTC.

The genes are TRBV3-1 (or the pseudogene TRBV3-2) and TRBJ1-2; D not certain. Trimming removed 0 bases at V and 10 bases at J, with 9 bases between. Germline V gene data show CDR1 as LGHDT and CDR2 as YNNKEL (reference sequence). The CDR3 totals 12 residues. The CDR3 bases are TGTGCCAGCAGCCAAGAGGGCCGCCCCTACACCTTC. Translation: CASSQEGRPYTF.

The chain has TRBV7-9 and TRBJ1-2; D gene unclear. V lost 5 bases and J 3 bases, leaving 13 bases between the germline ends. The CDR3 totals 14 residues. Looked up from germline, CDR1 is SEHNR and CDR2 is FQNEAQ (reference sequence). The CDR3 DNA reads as TGTGCCAGCAGCATTCGTTCAAGGGACTATGGCTACACCTTC. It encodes CASSIRSRDYGYTF.

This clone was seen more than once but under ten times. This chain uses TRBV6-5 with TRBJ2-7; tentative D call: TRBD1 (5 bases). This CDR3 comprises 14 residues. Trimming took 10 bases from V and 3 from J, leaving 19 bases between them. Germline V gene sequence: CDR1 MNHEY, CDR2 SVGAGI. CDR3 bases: TGTGCCACCAAAAAAAGGGGCACCCTCTACGAGCAGTACTTC. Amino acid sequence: CATKKRGTLYEQYF.

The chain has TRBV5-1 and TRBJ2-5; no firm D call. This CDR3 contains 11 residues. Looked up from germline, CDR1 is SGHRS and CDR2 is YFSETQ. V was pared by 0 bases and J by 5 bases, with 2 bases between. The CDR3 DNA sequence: TGCGCCAGCAGCTTGGATGAGACCCAGTACTTC. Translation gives CASSLDETQYF.

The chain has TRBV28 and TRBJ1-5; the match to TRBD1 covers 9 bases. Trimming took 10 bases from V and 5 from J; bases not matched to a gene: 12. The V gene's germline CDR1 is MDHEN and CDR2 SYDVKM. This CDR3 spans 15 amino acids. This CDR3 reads CATTFGDRVYQPQHF. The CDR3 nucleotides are TGTGCCACTACCTTCGGGGACAGGGTCTATCAGCCCCAGCATTTT.

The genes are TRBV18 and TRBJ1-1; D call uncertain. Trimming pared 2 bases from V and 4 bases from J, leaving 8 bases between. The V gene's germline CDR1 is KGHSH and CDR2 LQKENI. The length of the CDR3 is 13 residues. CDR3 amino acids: CASSPSFSTEAFF. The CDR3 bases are TGTGCCAGCTCACCAAGTTTCTCCACTGAAGCTTTCTTT.

The CDR3 here is CAISDLAAGELFF. The CDR3 DNA is TGTGCCATCAGTGACCTTGCAGCCGGGGAGCTGTTTTTT. The genes are TRBV10-3 and TRBJ2-2; D is uncertain. V lost 3 bases, J lost 6 bases, and 8 bases lay in between. Germline V gene data show CDR1 as ENHRY and CDR2 as SYGVKD. The CDR3 loop spans 13 amino acids.

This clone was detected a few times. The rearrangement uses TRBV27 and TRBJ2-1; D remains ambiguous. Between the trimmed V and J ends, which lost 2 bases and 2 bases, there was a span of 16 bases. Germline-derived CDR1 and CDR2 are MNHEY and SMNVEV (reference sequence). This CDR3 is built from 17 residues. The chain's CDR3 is CASSLRDGLTAYNEQFF. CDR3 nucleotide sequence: TGTGCCAGCAGTTTACGCGACGGCTTAACGGCCTACAATGAGCAGTTCTTC.

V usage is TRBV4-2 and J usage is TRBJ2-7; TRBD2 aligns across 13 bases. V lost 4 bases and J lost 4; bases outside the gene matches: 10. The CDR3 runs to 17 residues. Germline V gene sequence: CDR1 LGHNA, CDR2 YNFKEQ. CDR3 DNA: TGTGCCAGCAGCCTCGGACTAGCGGGAGACGTCGGTTACGAGCAGTACTTC. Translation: CASSLGLAGDVGYEQYF.